This paragraph reports one T cell receptor (beta chain). The clone's antigen remains unknown. Base qualities are not recorded, but no much larger clone differs from it by a single base. This entry is derived from a study of blood T cell repertoires in COVID-19 (TCRdb year 2020). Study-wide context: Collaborator samples came from the United States, Italy and Spain and covered acute and convalescent phases of COVID-19. A freely available public database, intended as a resource for researchers studying the immune response to SARS-CoV-2, is where the repertoires were released. Sample metadata almost always included a de-identified subject ID, COVID-19 status, age in years and sex. Where available, HLA class I and class II types were taken from metadata supplied by the sample provider and were not determined by assay-based typing. Subjects who had been exposed to COVID-19, were actively infected with it, or had recovered from it provided the deeply sampled blood TCRbeta repertoires that made up the dataset. The material from the prospective study consisted of cDNA or gDNA derived from T cells, B-cell-depleted T cells, or PBMCs. Samples were obtained from the ongoing ImmuneRACE study (first 160 participants) and from 1,200 or so subjects provided by 6 global collaborators. What the research found in general, with its limitations: The quantity of clinical and demographic metadata differed by source and by participant and was supplied without curation.

Each collaborating institution followed its own protocols to collect whole blood in K2EDTA tubes. For TCRbeta analysis, collaborators shipped samples in one of three forms: frozen whole blood, isolated PBMCs, or DNA extracted from either of those sample types. V is cut by 0 bases and J by 4 bases, and the space between the germline ends is 25 bases. The cysteine opens and the phenylalanine closes a CDR3 of 19 amino acids. CDR3 DNA is the only sequence kept; it has 57 bases, read in frame from the first base. The germline V gene supplies CDR1 MNHEY and CDR2 SVGEGT. The immunoSEQ Assay, a bias-controlled multiplex PCR, was used to amplify TCRbeta CDR3 regions from genomic DNA. The paper's processing steps were these. The number of nucleated cells in each sample was estimated by amplification of reference gene primers within the assay. To quantify the absolute abundance of each unique TCRbeta CDR3 rearrangement, sequence reads were collapsed and filtered. For each sample, productive Simpson clonality was calculated as the square root of Simpson's diversity index over productive rearrangements. TCRdb stores this immuneACCESS table with in-frame sequences only. Part of the clones is absent; in the studies checked, under half of the shortfall reflects unresolved V genes, and no reason is known for the rest. D and trimming were read from the DNA, whereas the V and J calls and clone size are those reported in that table. This sample is represented by roughly 380,000 clones; over 65% of them were singletons. The top ten constitute under 1.2% of the sample.

Sequencing was done on a sample of peripheral blood. The V gene is TRBV6-2 or TRBV6-3 and the J gene is TRBJ2-7; 6 matching bases give a weak D call of TRBD2. The TCR was taken from a human donor with acute or convalescent COVID-19. The donor label of this sample is uncertain. CDR3 region: CASSYSREGRFLGVYEQYF. The sequenced DNA is TGTGCCAGCAGTTACTCGAGGGAAGGGAGGTTCCTGGGCGTTTACGAGCAGTACTTC.